Below are 8 T cell receptor beta chains sequenced from a single sample in a study of human T cells and chemical hapten exposure. Time point reported: patch test 3, about 24 weeks after DPC sensitization. Treatment indicated: therapeutic diphenylcyclopropenone sensitization with weekly scalp DPC. Whole blood that had not been fractionated was the source of extracted total RNA. TCRdb reprocessed the RACE reads via MiXCR and lists one record per CDR3 protein. This sample has about 39,000 distinct CDR3 sequences; roughly 12% occur once, and the top ten carry over 2%. The sample here was whole blood, taken in connection with sensitization to the hapten diphenylcyclopropenone (DPC). These receptors all come from a woman in her forties with alopecia areata. Some clones in this sample may be carry-over from other donors' samples.

This clonotype was counted a few times. The rearrangement uses TRBV19 and TRBJ2-2, with 8 nucleotides matching TRBD1. Germline V gene lookup returns CDR1 LNHDA and CDR2 SQIVND (reference sequence). The length of the CDR3 is 15 residues. J was trimmed by 2 bases and V by 7 bases; bases with no gene match: 6. CDR3 region: CASTPGQVNTGELFF. CDR3 in DNA: TGTGCCAGTACCCCGGGACAGGTCAACACCGGGGAGCTGTTTTTT.

This clonotype was seen at least ten times. The DNA for the CDR3 is TGTGCCAGCAGCCAAGGGGGGACGGAGAGGATCTACAATGAGCAGTTCTTC. It encodes CASSQGGTERIYNEQFF. This chain joins TRBV3-1 and TRBJ2-1, with D perhaps being TRBD1 or TRBD2 (5 bases each). The V gene lost 1 base and the J gene lost 3 bases, with 16 bases spanning the gap. Germline lookup yields CDR1 LGHDT and CDR2 YNNKEL (reference sequence). There are 17 residues in the CDR3.

This clonotype was detected ten times or more. The chain is built from TRBV7-2 and TRBJ1-5; no clear D. Trimming left V 1 base short and J 4 bases short, with 11 bases between. CDR3 length: 15 residues. Germline V gene data show CDR1 as SGHTA and CDR2 as FQGNSA. The CDR3 is CASSLESGRNQPQHF. Written as DNA, the CDR3 is TGTGCCAGCAGCTTAGAGAGTGGACGGAATCAGCCCCAGCATTTT.

For this clonotype: The junction and the germline gene differ at one end; a read error may be behind it. The rearrangement links TRBV28 to TRBJ2-7; D is ambiguous. From germline, CDR1 is MDHEN and CDR2 SYDVKM. The CDR3 is 13 residues long. DNA for the CDR3: TGTACCAGCAGTTTCGGTTCCCCCTACGAGCAGTACTTC. Its protein product is CTSSFGSPYEQYF.

The chain couples TRBV3-1 to TRBJ2-7, with D perhaps TRBD1 or TRBD2 (7 bases each). Trimming cost V 5 bases and J 5 bases, with 16 bases left between them. This CDR3 has 14 amino acids. Germline V gene lookup returns CDR1 LGHDT and CDR2 YNNKEL (reference sequence). In DNA, the CDR3 is TGTGCCAGCAGCTCGGGGGGACAGCGCCACGAGCAGTACTTC. Translating gives CASSSGGQRHEQYF.

The genes are TRBV10-3 and TRBJ2-1; 8 bases are shared with TRBD1. CDR1 and CDR2 from the germline V gene are ENHRY and SYGVKD. Germline trimming cut 6 bases from V and 4 bases from J; bases unmatched to any gene: 8. CDR3 length: 15 amino acids. The CDR3 DNA sequence: TGTGCCATCAGCCCCGGACAGGGCACTTACAATGAGCAGTTCTTC. Amino acids: CAISPGQGTYNEQFF.

This clonotype was seen repeatedly, ten times or more. The chain couples TRBV7-9 to TRBJ2-1, with D possibly being TRBD1 (6 bases). Germline CDR1 and CDR2: SEHNR and FQNEAQ (reference sequence). V lost 2 bases and J 7 bases, leaving 6 bases between the germline ends. This CDR3 has 12 amino acids. DNA for the CDR3: TGTGCCAGCAGCTTAAGGGGGAATGAGCAGTTCTTC. This sequence encodes CASSLRGNEQFF. Full variable domain (missing parts from reference TRBV7-9 and TRBJ2-1): DTGVSQNPRHKITKRGQNVTFRCDPISEHNRLYWYRQTLGQGPEFLTYFQNEAQLEKSRLLSDRFSAERPKGSFSTLEIQRTEQGDSAMYLCASSLRGNEQFFGPGTRLTVL.

Regarding this clonotype: A much bigger clone sits one base away, suggesting this may be a read error. V usage is TRBV7-2 and J usage is TRBJ2-3; D possibly corresponds to TRBD1 (5 bases). Per the germline V gene, CDR1 is SGHTA and CDR2 is FQGNSA. With 4 bases removed from V and 0 bases from J, the gap between germline ends came to 20 bases. The CDR3 runs 18 residues. The CDR3 is CASSSGAWLLTSTDTQYF. The CDR3 DNA is TGTGCCAGCAGCTCTGGGGCCTGGCTGTTAACTAGCACAGATACGCAGTATTTT. Complete variable domain (other parts from reference TRBV7-2 and TRBJ2-3): GAGVSQSPSNKVTEKGKDVELRCDPISGHTALYWYRQSLGQGLEFLIYFQGNSAPDKSGLPSDRFSAERTGGSVSTLTIQRTQQEDSAVYLCASSSGAWLLTSTDTQYFGPGTRLTVL.